The 2 T cell receptor beta chains below all came from one sample that was sequenced in a study of T cells in Graves' hyperthyroidism and ophthalmopathy. The investigators amplified TCR beta CDR3 regions from RNA transcripts. A set of HTBI primers served as the primers for a first-round RT-PCR of the TCR CDR3. TCRdb reprocessed the multiplex PCR reads via MiXCR and lists one record per CDR3 protein. This table holds 600,000 or so distinct CDR3 sequences, 46% found once. Sequenced: peripheral blood or thyroid tissue (not recorded which). These receptors were collected from a woman aged 18 to 35 with Graves' hyperthyroidism.

The rearrangement joins TRBV19 to TRBJ2-2, with 9 nucleotides matching TRBD1. This CDR3 contains 14 residues. Per germline, CDR1 LNHDA and CDR2 SQIVND (reference sequence). V dropped 7 bases and J dropped 6; count of bases not matched to a gene: 6. CDR3 loop: CASTSDRGAGELFF. The CDR3 coding sequence is TGTGCCAGTACCTCAGACAGGGGGGCCGGGGAGCTGTTTTTT.

The rearrangement links TRBV7-2 to TRBJ2-5; 12 positions match TRBD2. J gave up 10 bases and V 4 bases, and 4 bases lay outside the gene matches. Germline V lookup: CDR1 SGHTA, CDR2 FQGNSA. This CDR3 is built from 13 residues. This CDR3 is CASSSGLAGHQYF. CDR3 DNA sequence: TGTGCCAGCAGCTCCGGACTAGCGGGACACCAGTACTTC.